The 23 T cell receptor beta chains reported below all come from one sample, sequenced in a study of T cells in Graves' hyperthyroidism and ophthalmopathy. It was RNA transcripts that yielded the amplified TCR beta CDR3 regions. RT-PCR in the first round (using the HTBI primer set) targeted the TCR CDR3. MiXCR, applied by TCRdb to the multiplex PCR reads, yields one record per CDR3 protein. The sample yields about 350,000 distinct CDR3 sequences, more than 11% seen once. Specimen: blood. These receptors all come from a woman in her thirties with Graves' hyperthyroidism.

The gene calls are TRBV20-1 and TRBJ1-5; D possibly corresponds to TRBD1 (5 bases). Per germline, CDR1 DFQATT and CDR2 SNEGSKA (reference sequence). This CDR3 is built from 12 residues. The V end lost 6 bases, the J end lost 9 bases, and 15 bases lay between the germline ends. The chain's CDR3 is CSAGPSGTPQHF. The CDR3 DNA reads as TGCAGTGCGGGACCGTCCGGGACGCCCCAGCATTTT.

In this sample, this clonotype turned up a few times. The chain couples TRBV18 to TRBJ2-2; a weak D match, TRBD2 (5 bases). V shed 3 bases and J shed 2 bases, with 13 bases lying between them. The CDR3 length is 16 residues. Germline CDR1 and CDR2: KGHSH and LQKENI. CDR3 nucleotide sequence: TGTGCCAGCTCACCCCGGACTCAAATTAACACCGGGGAGCTGTTTTTT. Translated: CASSPRTQINTGELFF.

This clonotype was picked up many times. J is TRBJ2-2 and V is TRBV6-1, with TRBD2 identical over 7 bases. The germline V gene has CDR1 MNHNS and CDR2 SASEGT. V was clipped by 0 bases and J by 6 bases; unmatched bases: 7. The CDR3 extends over 16 amino acids. The CDR3 DNA reads as TGTGCCAGCAGTGAAGCGAGCGGGGAGGGCCCCGGGGAGCTGTTTTTT. Its protein is CASSEASGEGPGELFF.

The chain combines TRBV6-1 with TRBJ2-2; 8 bases fit TRBD2. The CDR3 length is 15 residues. Germline V lookup: CDR1 MNHNS, CDR2 SASEGT. J gave up 6 bases and V 5 bases, and 8 bases lay outside the gene matches. The chain's CDR3 is CASSTGLEVAGELFF. DNA of the CDR3: TGTGCCAGCAGTACGGGACTAGAGGTCGCCGGGGAGCTGTTTTTT.

This clonotype was observed many times. The rearrangement uses TRBV2 and TRBJ2-5; TRBD1 matches 11 bases. CDR1 and CDR2 from the germline V gene are SNHLY and FYNNEI. The CDR3 covers 16 residues. V lost 0 bases to trimming and J lost 13 bases; unmatched junction nucleotides: 13. The CDR3 spells CASSEATRDRGNPTYF. The DNA of the CDR3 is TGTGCCAGCAGTGAAGCGACCCGGGACAGGGGGAATCCGACGTACTTC.

The table lists this clonotype with many counts. This sequence joins TRBV24-1 and TRBJ2-5, with 7 bases aligning to TRBD1. The CDR3 contains 15 residues. V lost 4 bases and J lost 5; bases outside the gene matches: 9. Germline V CDR1 and CDR2: KGHDR, SFDVKD. CDR3 sequence: CATSDPKTGLETQYF. The CDR3 DNA is TGTGCCACCAGTGACCCAAAGACAGGGCTTGAGACCCAGTACTTC.

In this sample, this clonotype turned up many times. The V and J genes are TRBV28 and TRBJ2-7, with TRBD2 as a possible D gene (6 bases). Germline CDR1 reads MDHEN; CDR2 reads SYDVKM. This CDR3 contains 13 residues. V was clipped by 3 bases and J by 4 bases, with 10 bases between them. The DNA of the CDR3 is TGTGCCAGCAGTTTGCCGGCGGGATACGAGCAGTACTTC. As protein: CASSLPAGYEQYF.

This clonotype showed up many times. The V and J genes are TRBV12-3 or TRBV12-4 and TRBJ2-5; 9 positions match TRBD1. J was trimmed by 5 bases and V by 5 bases; bases with no gene match: 9. This CDR3 region has 15 residues. The chain's CDR3 is CASSRLQGATETQYF. CDR3 nucleotide sequence: TGTGCCAGCAGTCGTCTACAGGGGGCTACGGAGACCCAGTACTTC.

This clonotype occurred many times. This chain connects TRBV28 to TRBJ1-1; a possible D gene is TRBD1 (5 bases). CDR3 length: 13 amino acids. The V end was cut by 3 bases, the J end by 10 bases, with 15 bases between. Germline CDR1 MDHEN, CDR2 SYDVKM. CDR3 sequence (DNA): TGTGCCAGCAGTTTTCTACAGGAAAGGGCAGCTTTCTTT. Translation: CASSFLQERAAFF. The complete variable domain, with remaining parts taken from reference TRBV28 and TRBJ1-1, reads DVKVTQSSRYLVKRTGEKVFLECVQDMDHENMFWYRQDPGLGLRLIYFSYDVKMKEKGDIPEGYSVSREKKERFSLILESASTNQTSMYLCASSFLQERAAFFGQGTRLTVV.

This clonotype appeared a single time. The V call is TRBV9, the J call TRBJ2-1, with 12 bases aligning to TRBD2. The CDR3 length is 17 residues. Germline V gene lookup returns CDR1 SGDLS and CDR2 YYNGEE. Trimming took 5 bases from V and 4 from J; bases not matched to a gene: 10. CDR3 sequence (DNA): TGTGCCAGCAGAGCCTTACCCGGGACTAGCGGGTACAATGAGCAGTTCTTC. Amino acids: CASRALPGTSGYNEQFF.

This clonotype was observed a handful of times. The chain couples TRBV20-1 to TRBJ2-7; 8 positions agree with TRBD2. From germline, CDR1 is DFQATT and CDR2 SNEGSKA (reference sequence). The CDR3 loop spans 13 amino acids. V lost 6 bases and J lost 6; bases outside the gene matches: 10. The chain's CDR3 is CSAKRAGVGEQYF. The CDR3 DNA follows: TGCAGTGCCAAACGAGCGGGAGTGGGCGAGCAGTACTTC.

As concerns this clonotype: A much more abundant neighbour one base away suggests this may be a read error. V gene TRBV11-2 combines with J gene TRBJ2-5; D gene ambiguous. Germline V gives CDR1 SGHAT, CDR2 FQNNGV. The CDR3 contains 14 residues. V lost 5 bases, J lost 5 bases, and 15 bases lay in between. This CDR3 is CASSLYRCMETQYF. The CDR3 coding sequence is TGTGCCAGCAGCCTTTATAGGTGCATGGAGACCCAGTACTTC.

The sample holds a few counts of this clonotype. J is TRBJ2-1 and V is TRBV6-2 or TRBV6-3, with unresolved D. With 8 bases removed from V and 3 bases from J, the gap between germline ends came to 8 bases. The CDR3 covers 12 residues. Germline values: CDR1 MNHEY, CDR2 SVGEGT. Here the CDR3 reads CASLGSYNEQFF. CDR3 sequence (DNA): TGTGCCAGCTTGGGCAGCTACAATGAGCAGTTCTTC.

This clonotype was observed many times. The chain has TRBV28 and TRBJ2-4, with TRBD1 matching over 7 bases. The CDR3 totals 14 residues. Germline V gives CDR1 MDHEN, CDR2 SYDVKM. After removal of 8 bases from V and 1 base from J, the junction contained 5 bases not matched to a gene. In DNA form, the CDR3 reads TGTGCCAGCCGACAGGGAGCGGCCAAAAACATTCAGTACTTC. Residues: CASRQGAAKNIQYF.

This clonotype was observed many times. CDR3 in amino acids: CASSLATNTEAFF. CDR3 bases: TGTGCCAGCAGCTTAGCTACGAACACTGAAGCTTTCTTT. The gene calls are TRBV11-3 and TRBJ1-1; D is unresolved. V shed 1 base and J shed 1 base, with 4 bases lying between them. The germline V gene encodes CDR1 SGHNT and CDR2 YENEEA. The CDR3 consists of 13 residues.

In its sample, this clonotype was seen once. A much larger clone sits a single nucleotide away, making a read error possible. This rearrangement joins TRBV6-2 or TRBV6-3 to TRBJ2-5, with a tentative D call TRBD2 (6 bases). CDR3 length equals 14 residues. Germline-derived CDR1 and CDR2 are MNHEY and SVGEGT. This chain's CDR3 is CASGYASARETQYF. CDR3 sequence (DNA): TGTGCCAGCGGTTATGCTAGCGCGAGAGAGACCCAGTACTTC.

This clonotype was found a few times. This chain connects TRBV20-1 to TRBJ2-1; TRBD2 agrees at 10 bases. The CDR3 runs to 16 residues. The V gene end was trimmed by 6 bases and the J gene end by 8 bases; junction bases not matched to a gene: 16. The germline V gene encodes CDR1 DFQATT and CDR2 SNEGSKA (reference sequence). CDR3 in amino acids: CSAESGASSGRDEQFF. The CDR3 DNA reads as TGCAGTGCAGAGTCGGGGGCTTCTAGCGGGAGAGATGAGCAGTTCTTC.

The chain combines TRBV18 with TRBJ2-7, with a tentative D call TRBD1 (5 bases). The CDR3 has 14 residues. Germline V gene lookup returns CDR1 KGHSH and CDR2 LQKENI. V was shortened by 1 base and J by 6 bases, with 13 bases between the two germline ends. The chain's CDR3 is CASSPLPGPGEQYF. Written as DNA, the CDR3 is TGTGCCAGCTCACCACTTCCAGGGCCTGGCGAGCAGTACTTC.

The chain recombines TRBV20-1 with TRBJ1-5; the D gene is possibly TRBD1 (6 bases). Germline V gene sequence: CDR1 DFQATT, CDR2 SNEGSKA (reference sequence). Between the trimmed V and J ends, which lost 2 bases and 1 base, there was a span of 12 bases. The CDR3 runs to 15 residues. CDR3 sequence reads: CSARSRGGSNQPQHF. Written as DNA, the CDR3 is TGCAGTGCTAGAAGCAGGGGCGGGAGCAATCAGCCCCAGCATTTT.

This clonotype came up many times. The rearrangement uses TRBV11-2 and TRBJ1-1; 8 bases agree with TRBD1. V gave up 7 bases and J gave up 5 bases; unmatched junction bases: 12. There are 15 residues in the CDR3. Germline V gene lookup returns CDR1 SGHAT and CDR2 FQNNGV. CDR3 in DNA: TGTGCCAGCACGTATTCAGGGGGCGGGAGGACTGAAGCTTTCTTT. Its protein is CASTYSGGGRTEAFF.

This sequence joins TRBV29-1 and TRBJ2-3; D ambiguous. The CDR3 consists of 11 residues. Germline values: CDR1 SQVTM, CDR2 ANQGSEA. The germline V and J ends were trimmed by 4 bases and 5 bases, with 7 bases remaining between them. The CDR3 DNA is TGCAGCGTTGTGTTAGAAGATACGCAGTATTTT. Its protein product is CSVVLEDTQYF.

The V call is TRBV20-1, the J call TRBJ1-6, with 9 bases aligning to TRBD1. Trimming took 3 bases from V and 9 from J; bases not matched to a gene: 6. This CDR3 has 14 amino acids. The V gene's germline CDR1 is DFQATT and CDR2 SNEGSKA (reference sequence). CDR3 amino acids: CSASAETGGSPLHF. For the CDR3, the DNA is TGCAGTGCTAGTGCTGAGACAGGGGGTTCACCCCTCCACTTT.

This clonotype was seen ten or more times. The chain has TRBV15 and TRBJ2-1, with 8 bases that match TRBD2. The CDR3 loop spans 18 amino acids. Trimming cost V 0 bases and J 5 bases; bases outside gene matches: 12. From germline, CDR1 is LNHNV and CDR2 YYDKDF (reference sequence). The CDR3 sequence is CATSRDWGGGGRNNEQFF. The CDR3 region has the DNA TGTGCCACCAGCAGAGATTGGGGCGGGGGCGGGAGGAACAATGAGCAGTTCTTC.